This T cell receptor beta chain is drawn from a study of cytomegalovirus exposure and HLA in healthy donors. Study outcomes and limitations: High sensitivity and specificity were reportedly achieved when the classifier diagnosed cytomegalovirus status.

Measured with immunoSEQ multiplex PCR; TCRdb has only the in-frame clones, and not every one. The table has hundreds of thousands of clones, around 87% seen once. The germline CDR1 and CDR2 sequences are KGHSH and LQKENI. V lost 2 bases and J lost 4, with 5 bases in between. The CDR3 sequence is 12 residues long. To note about this clone: The antigen remains undetermined.

The V gene is TRBV18, the J gene TRBJ1-2; D unresolved. The TCR sequence derives from a woman younger than 35 in good health and CMV-seronegative. Sample: PBMCs. The CDR3 reads CASSPGSYGYTF. In DNA, the CDR3 is TGTGCCAGCTCACCAGGCAGCTATGGCTACACCTTC.